Shown below are 18 T cell receptor beta chains from a single sample sequenced in a study of CD8 T cells in ankylosing spondylitis (dated by TCRdb to about 2017). The library was obtained by 5' RACE. TCRdb records Illumina HiSeq 2500 as the sequencer. Clones were called with MiXCR by TCRdb after fastp trimmed the public reads at Q25, and only in-frame beta chains were retained. Each CDR3 protein appears once, grouped with its most common genes and DNA. The sample table shows approximately 90,000 distinct CDR3 sequences, and roughly 8.3% are seen once. In total, the top ten clones hold approximately 9.9% of the sample. Sequencing was performed on blood, either unsorted or a sorted T cell fraction (not recorded which). These TCRs come from a male donor with ankylosing spondylitis or in good health (not recorded which).

J is TRBJ2-4 and V is TRBV7-2, with D tentatively TRBD2 (6 bases). The CDR3 totals 15 residues. With 8 bases removed from V and 2 bases from J, the gap between germline ends came to 16 bases. Germline-derived CDR1 and CDR2 are SGHTA and FQGNSA. The CDR3 protein is CASVPAGLTKNIQYF. CDR3 nucleotides: TGTGCCAGCGTCCCGGCGGGATTAACCAAAAACATTCAGTACTTC.

At least ten counts were recorded for this clonotype. This chain uses TRBV4-1 with TRBJ1-1; D is possibly TRBD1 (5 bases). Germline V gene sequence: CDR1 MGHRA, CDR2 YSYEKL. Deletions cut 1 base from V and 2 bases from J, with 11 bases between. There are 15 residues in the CDR3. CDR3 sequence (DNA): TGCGCCAGCAGCCAAGCCAAGACAGTAAACACTGAAGCTTTCTTT. The encoded protein is CASSQAKTVNTEAFF.

This clonotype has a count of ten or more. One end of the junction varies from germline; a read error may be responsible. This chain uses TRBV18 with TRBJ2-7; 7 bases line up with TRBD2. CDR3 size: 13 residues. Germline CDR1 is KGHSH and CDR2 is LQKENI. Here the CDR3 DNA reads TGTGCCAGCTCACCCGCGTATCTGGGAGGGCAGAACTTC. It yields the protein CASSPAYLGGQNF.

This chain joins TRBV7-3 and TRBJ1-1, with a weak D call TRBD1 (5 bases). Germline V gene lookup returns CDR1 SGHTA and CDR2 FQGTGA. The CDR3 has 14 amino acids. Between the trimmed V and J ends, which lost 3 bases and 12 bases, there was a span of 20 bases. CDR3 nucleotides: TGTGCCAGCAGCTTGAGCCACAAGGGGTCCGTGTCTTTCTTT. Protein product: CASSLSHKGSVSFF.

This clonotype has only a few counts. The rearrangement joins TRBV7-2 to TRBJ2-2; D remains ambiguous. Per the germline V gene, CDR1 is SGHTA and CDR2 is FQGNSA. V was clipped by 1 base and J by 9 bases, with 15 bases between them. The CDR3 sequence is 15 residues long. CDR3 sequence: CASSLGPGVRRELFF. In nucleotides, the CDR3 is TGTGCCAGCAGCTTAGGTCCAGGCGTACGCAGGGAGCTGTTTTTT. The whole variable domain, remainder taken from reference TRBV7-2 and TRBJ2-2, is GAGVSQSPSNKVTEKGKDVELRCDPISGHTALYWYRQSLGQGLEFLIYFQGNSAPDKSGLPSDRFSAERTGGSVSTLTIQRTQQEDSAVYLCASSLGPGVRRELFFGEGSRLTVL.

This clonotype was observed many times. The CDR3 region has the DNA TGCAGCGTGAAGGATATCTATGGCTACACCTTC. Translating it yields CSVKDIYGYTF. The chain has TRBV29-1 and TRBJ1-2; D is uncertain. The CDR3 has 11 residues. The V end was cut by 6 bases, the J end by 4 bases, with 9 bases between. Germline CDR1 SQVTM, CDR2 ANQGSEA.

The V gene is TRBV6-2 or TRBV6-3, the J gene TRBJ1-2, with a possible D match to TRBD1 (5 bases). The germline V and J ends were trimmed by 6 bases and 8 bases, with 16 bases remaining between them. Germline V gives CDR1 MNHEY, CDR2 SVGEGT. This CDR3 contains 13 residues. CDR3 sequence: CASSRSAGSGYTF. The CDR3 bases are TGTGCCAGCAGCCGATCGGCAGGGTCCGGCTACACCTTC.

The chain couples TRBV6-1 to TRBJ2-7, with 9 bases aligning to TRBD2. The V gene end was trimmed by 5 bases and the J gene end by 4 bases; junction bases not matched to a gene: 6. There are 14 residues in the CDR3. CDR1 and CDR2 (germline): MNHNS, SASEGT. The CDR3: CASSQLAGLYEQYF. The DNA of the CDR3 is TGTGCCAGCAGTCAGCTAGCGGGACTTTACGAGCAGTACTTC.

This clonotype was counted at least ten times. In DNA form, the CDR3 reads TGTGCCAGCAGCCAGGGGGCGGGTTATAGCAATCAGCCCCAGCATTTT. It encodes CASSQGAGYSNQPQHF. The chain employs TRBV4-2 and TRBJ1-5, with D tentatively TRBD1 (6 bases). Per the germline V gene, CDR1 is LGHNA and CDR2 is YNFKEQ. With 3 bases removed from V and 0 bases from J, the gap between germline ends came to 12 bases. This CDR3 has 16 amino acids.

The table lists this clonotype with many counts. V gene TRBV20-1 combines with J gene TRBJ1-5; 8 positions agree with TRBD1. Per germline, CDR1 DFQATT and CDR2 SNEGSKA (reference sequence). The CDR3 is 13 residues long. Losses at the gene ends were 5 bases for V and 6 bases for J; bases not matched to a gene: 6. The CDR3 loop reads CSARDRGGQPQHF. In DNA, the CDR3 is TGCAGTGCTCGCGACAGGGGCGGTCAGCCCCAGCATTTT.

At least ten counts were recorded for this clonotype. The junction shows a germline mismatch at one end, possibly a read error. The rearrangement links TRBV7-7 to TRBJ2-1; either TRBD1 or TRBD2 may supply D (5 bases each). In germline, CDR1 is SSHAT, CDR2 FNYEAQ (reference sequence). The CDR3 sequence is 13 residues long. The CDR3 spells CASSLEGFHEQFF. For the CDR3, the DNA is TGTGCTAGCAGCTTAGAGGGGTTTCATGAGCAGTTCTTC.

This clonotype was detected ten times or more. The chain combines TRBV12-3 or TRBV12-4 with TRBJ2-2, with 8 bases aligning to TRBD2. V trimming: 6 bases; J trimming: 2 bases; junction bases outside the gene matches: 8. The CDR3 sequence is 16 residues long. CDR3: CASRTGLALNTGELFF. CDR3 coding DNA: TGTGCCAGCAGGACTGGACTAGCCCTAAACACCGGGGAGCTGTTTTTT.

This clonotype came up many times. The chain recombines TRBV5-1 with TRBJ2-2, with 8 nucleotides matching TRBD1. In germline, CDR1 is SGHRS, CDR2 YFSETQ. CDR3 size: 16 residues. With V trimmed by 0 bases and J by 4 bases, 5 bases remained unmatched. The CDR3 protein is CASSLGGQGSTGELFF. In nucleotides, the CDR3 is TGCGCCAGCAGCTTGGGCGGACAGGGAAGCACCGGGGAGCTGTTTTTT.

In its sample, this clonotype was seen many times. For the CDR3, the DNA is TGCAGTGCTAGAAGCCCGAGGGAGCAGTACTTC. It specifies CSARSPREQYF. The chain is built from TRBV20-1 and TRBJ2-7, with D hard to call. The CDR3 sequence is 11 residues long. V was cut by 2 bases and J by 7 bases, with 9 bases left in between. Germline V CDR1 and CDR2: DFQATT, SNEGSKA (reference sequence).

At least ten counts were recorded for this clonotype. The chain couples TRBV24-1 to TRBJ2-5, with TRBD2 matching over 7 bases. J was trimmed by 2 bases and V by 3 bases; bases with no gene match: 5. CDR1 and CDR2 from the germline V gene are KGHDR and SFDVKD. This CDR3 comprises 15 residues. The CDR3: CATSDPREVQETQYF. The CDR3 bases are TGTGCCACCAGTGATCCCCGGGAGGTGCAAGAGACCCAGTACTTC.

The chain carries TRBV12-3 or TRBV12-4 and TRBJ1-4; D is possibly TRBD1 (6 bases). V was pared by 6 bases and J by 5 bases, with 13 bases between. The CDR3 loop spans 14 amino acids. For the CDR3, the DNA is TGTGCCAGCAGGCTCAGGACAGCGAATGAAAAACTGTTTTTT. Protein product: CASRLRTANEKLFF.

The V gene is TRBV18, the J gene TRBJ2-3; 7 bases map to TRBD2. Losses at the gene ends were 2 bases for V and 4 bases for J; bases not matched to a gene: 6. There are 15 residues in the CDR3. Germline V gene sequence: CDR1 KGHSH, CDR2 LQKENI. In DNA form, the CDR3 reads TGTGCCAGCTCACCAGTTGCGGGAGTAGCAGATACGCAGTATTTT. This gives the protein CASSPVAGVADTQYF.

This clonotype has ten or more counts. CDR3 sequence: CASSTRGAGSPLHF. The CDR3 nucleotides are TGTGCCAGCAGCACCCGGGGGGCTGGTTCACCCCTCCACTTT. The rearrangement joins TRBV9 to TRBJ1-6; weak D call: TRBD1 (6 bases). The CDR3 sequence is 14 residues long. The ends were cut back, 4 bases at V and 9 bases at J, with 14 bases in the middle. From germline, CDR1 is SGDLS and CDR2 YYNGEE.